One sample yielded the 8 T cell receptor beta chains listed below, sequenced in a study of shared T cell receptors in the human thymus. Libraries were prepared by immunoSEQ multiplex PCR; TCRdb keeps only in-frame clonotypes and omits some of them. The profile covers approximately 660,000 clones, with roughly 90% appearing a single time and 0.0095% to 0.011% taken by the ten largest. In addition, the sample was reused for a study of human thymus T cells.

Sequencing was done on a sample of thymocytes. The receptors were sampled from a boy younger than two with a congenital heart defect.

The V call is TRBV4-2, the J call TRBJ1-2; the match to TRBD1 covers 8 bases. This CDR3 is 16 amino acids long. J was trimmed by 2 bases and V by 4 bases; bases with no gene match: 9. Germline loops: CDR1 LGHNA, CDR2 YNFKEQ. CDR3 sequence: CASSPSDRERNYGYTF. The CDR3, as DNA: TGTGCCAGCAGCCCTTCGGACAGGGAGAGGAACTATGGCTACACCTTC.

The chain has TRBV5-1 and TRBJ2-7, with a possible D match to TRBD2 (5 bases). V shed 4 bases and J shed 3 bases, with 26 bases lying between them. Germline assignment: CDR1 SGHRS and CDR2 YFSETQ. The length of the CDR3 is 18 residues. As DNA, the CDR3 is TGCGCCAGCAGCGATACAACATTGGGCCGGGGAAACTTCTACGAGCAGTACTTC. Its translation is CASSDTTLGRGNFYEQYF.

CDR3 sequence reads: CASSLGEEAGYTAQYF. CDR3 DNA sequence: TGTGCCAGCAGCCTCGGGGAGGAGGCGGGGTATACGGCGCAGTATTTT. J is TRBJ2-3 and V is TRBV11-2; tentative D call: TRBD2 (6 bases). The CDR3 spans 16 residues. V lost 5 bases to trimming and J lost 10 bases, with 25 bases between them. Germline values: CDR1 SGHAT, CDR2 FQNNGV.

CDR3 sequence reads: CASSLANAYEQYF. Here the CDR3 DNA reads TGCGCCAGCAGCTTGGCCAATGCCTACGAGCAGTACTTC. The V and J genes are TRBV5-1 and TRBJ2-7; D call uncertain. Germline V gene data show CDR1 as SGHRS and CDR2 as YFSETQ. Trimming left V 0 bases short and J 2 bases short, with 6 bases between. This CDR3 is 13 amino acids long.

V and J are TRBV11-2 and TRBJ1-2; 7 bases fit TRBD1. The germline gives CDR1 SGHAT, CDR2 FQNNGV. V shed 5 bases, J shed 6 bases, and the junction held 9 bases outside the gene matches. The CDR3 length is 14 residues. CDR3 sequence reads: CASSQGEWINGYTF. CDR3 coding DNA: TGTGCCAGCAGCCAGGGGGAGTGGATTAATGGCTACACCTTC.

This chain links TRBV4-2 with TRBJ2-1; D is perhaps TRBD2 (6 bases). The CDR3 consists of 16 residues. Trimming took 6 bases from V and 0 from J, leaving 15 bases between them. CDR1 LGHNA and CDR2 YNFKEQ come from the germline V gene. Written as DNA, the CDR3 is TGTGCCAGCAGGTTCCGGGACTCTGTCTCCTACAATGAGCAGTTCTTC. Translation gives CASRFRDSVSYNEQFF.

The V call is TRBV5-4, the J call TRBJ2-1; unclear D gene. V was pared by 3 bases and J by 7 bases, with 5 bases between. The CDR3 is 11 residues long. Germline CDR1 is SGHNT and CDR2 is YYREEE (reference sequence). The CDR3 sequence: CASSYNNEQFF. CDR3 DNA: TGTGCCAGCAGCTACAATAATGAGCAGTTCTTC. Full variable domain (remainder filled in from reference TRBV5-4 and TRBJ2-1): ETGVTQSPTHLIKTRGQQVTLRCSSQSGHNTVSWYQQALGQGPQFIFQYYREEENGRGNFPPRFSGLQFPNYSSELNVNALELDDSALYLCASSYNNEQFFGPGTRLTVL.

Details on this clone: Different DNA sequences within this sample yield the same CDR3. The chain recombines TRBV18 with TRBJ2-1; possibly TRBD2 for D (7 bases). The CDR3 totals 15 residues. V dropped 6 bases and J dropped 0 bases, with 12 bases sitting between them. Germline V lookup: CDR1 KGHSH, CDR2 LQKENI. The CDR3 here is CASSPRGGSYNEQFF. CDR3 nucleotides: TGTGCCAGCTCCCCTAGGGGGGGCTCCTACAATGAGCAGTTCTTC.